The clone carrying this T cell receptor (beta chain) was found a few times. The assay was immunoSEQ multiplex PCR, and TCRdb's table has in-frame clones only and misses some. The profile covers tens of thousands of clones, with 89% appearing a single time and over 7.5% taken by the ten largest. This sample is drawn from a study of T cell responses to AZD1222 COVID-19 vaccine. Germline V gives CDR1 SQVTM, CDR2 ANQGSEA. The CDR3 spans 22 residues. V dropped 3 bases and J dropped 0; count of bases not matched to a gene: 22. V and J are TRBV29-1 and TRBJ2-7; TRBD2 agrees at 14 bases. The sample consisted of peripheral blood, taken 28 days after the second AZD1222 dose. The TCR sequence derives from an adult who received the AZD1222 COVID-19 vaccine. CDR3 bases: TGCAGCGTTGACTCCGGGACTAGCGGGAGTTGGGAGTGTAGAGGGGGCTCCTACGAGCAGTACGTC. Translation: CSVDSGTSGSWECRGGSYEQYV.